What follows are 8 T cell receptor beta chains derived from one specimen sequenced in a study of persistence of HIV-infected CD4 T cells. The immunoSEQ assay was version 4, run in survey mode. The data were produced by immunoSEQ multiplex PCR, yet TCRdb's version contains in-frame clones alone and is incomplete. The sample contains 35,000 to 50,000 clones, about 90% of which appear only once. Nonspecific anti-CD3/anti-CD28 bead stimulation represents the broad CD4+ T cell repertoire. Sorting of responding CD4+ T cells relied on upregulated CD40 ligand together with CD69. Their antigens remain unidentified. This specimen consisted of CD4+ T cells sorted from PBMCs after roughly 20-hour stimulation, obtained from a patient who received antiretroviral therapy. Receptors were obtained from an adult man with HIV who was CMV-seropositive.

The CDR3 coding sequence is TGCGCCAGCAGCCAAGACGGGACCCCAGTGACTGGGGCCAACGTCCTGACTTTC. The encoded protein is CASSQDGTPVTGANVLTF. The chain links TRBV4-1 to TRBJ2-6; the D call may be TRBD1 or TRBD2 (5 bases each). The CDR3 loop spans 18 amino acids. V lost 0 bases to trimming and J lost 2 bases, with 14 bases between them. CDR1 MGHRA and CDR2 YSYEKL come from the germline V gene.

The J gene is TRBJ1-1, the V gene TRBV7-9; D gene uncertain. This CDR3 is 14 amino acids long. CDR1 is SEHNR, CDR2 FQNEAQ, per germline (reference sequence). V lost 4 bases, J lost 7 bases, and 16 bases lay in between. The CDR3 reads CASSSHQGPGEAFF. The CDR3 DNA follows: TGTGCCAGCAGCTCCCATCAAGGGCCTGGTGAAGCTTTCTTT.

This chain uses TRBV7-2 with TRBJ1-1; D unclear. There are 14 residues in the CDR3. Between the trimmed V and J ends, which lost 5 bases and 0 bases, there was a span of 10 bases. Germline CDR1 SGHTA, CDR2 FQGNSA. The CDR3 DNA reads TGTGCCAGCAGCCTCGGGGAGATGAACACTGAAGCTTTCTTT. Its protein product is CASSLGEMNTEAFF.

The chain joins TRBV5-4 to TRBJ2-2; 9 nucleotides align to TRBD1. The ends lost 4 bases at V and 1 base at J; junction bases unmatched: 2. Germline CDR1 and CDR2: SGHNT and YYREEE (reference sequence). The CDR3 extends over 15 amino acids. CDR3 sequence: CASSLDRGNTGELFF. The CDR3 DNA is TGTGCCAGCAGCCTGGACAGGGGGAACACCGGGGAGCTGTTTTTT.

Comments on this clone: Other DNA sequences of this sample code for an identical CDR3. The chain is built from TRBV28 and TRBJ2-7; 9 bases line up with TRBD1. CDR1 and CDR2 from the germline V gene are MDHEN and SYDVKM. J was trimmed by 0 bases and V by 6 bases; bases with no gene match: 3. CDR3 size: 14 residues. CDR3 sequence reads: CASRGQGSSYEQYF. The CDR3 coding sequence is TGTGCCAGCAGGGGACAGGGTTCCTCCTACGAGCAGTACTTC.

This clone came up once. The gene calls are TRBV28 and TRBJ1-1; D gene unclear. The CDR3 sequence is 14 residues long. Germline V gene sequence: CDR1 MDHEN, CDR2 SYDVKM. The germline V and J ends were trimmed by 8 bases and 1 base, with 14 bases remaining between them. CDR3 residues: CASCLVRRNTEAFF. CDR3 DNA sequence: TGTGCCAGCTGCCTTGTCAGGAGGAACACTGAAGCTTTCTTT.

As concerns this clone: The same CDR3 is also encoded by other DNA sequences in this sample. This chain joins TRBV28 and TRBJ1-6; D call uncertain. V shed 2 bases and J shed 4 bases, with 9 bases lying between them. The CDR3 extends over 15 amino acids. Germline loops: CDR1 MDHEN, CDR2 SYDVKM. CDR3 bases: TGTGCCAGCAGTTTACAGGTGATTTATAATTCACCCCTCCACTTT. It encodes CASSLQVIYNSPLHF.

The chain links TRBV11-2 to TRBJ1-2; maybe TRBD1 (5 bases). The CDR3 is 13 amino acids. Trimming took off 5 bases at V and 2 bases at J, with 9 bases between the two ends. Germline V gene sequence: CDR1 SGHAT, CDR2 FQNNGV. For the CDR3, the DNA is TGTGCCAGCAGCCCGGGACTGAACTATGGCTACACCTTC. Protein sequence: CASSPGLNYGYTF.